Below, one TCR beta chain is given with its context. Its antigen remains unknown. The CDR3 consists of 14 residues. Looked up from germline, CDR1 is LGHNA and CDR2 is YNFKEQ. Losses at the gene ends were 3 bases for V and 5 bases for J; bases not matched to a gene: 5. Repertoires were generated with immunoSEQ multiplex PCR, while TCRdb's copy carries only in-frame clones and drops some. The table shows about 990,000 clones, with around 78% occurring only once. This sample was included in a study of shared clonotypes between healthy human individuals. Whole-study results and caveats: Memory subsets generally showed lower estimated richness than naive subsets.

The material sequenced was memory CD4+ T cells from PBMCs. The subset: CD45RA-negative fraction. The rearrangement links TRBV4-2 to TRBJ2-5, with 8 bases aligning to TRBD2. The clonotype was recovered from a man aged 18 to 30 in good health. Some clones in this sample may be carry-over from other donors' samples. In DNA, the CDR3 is TGTGCCAGCAGCCAGAGCGGGAGATATGAGACCCAGTACTTC. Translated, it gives CASSQSGRYETQYF.